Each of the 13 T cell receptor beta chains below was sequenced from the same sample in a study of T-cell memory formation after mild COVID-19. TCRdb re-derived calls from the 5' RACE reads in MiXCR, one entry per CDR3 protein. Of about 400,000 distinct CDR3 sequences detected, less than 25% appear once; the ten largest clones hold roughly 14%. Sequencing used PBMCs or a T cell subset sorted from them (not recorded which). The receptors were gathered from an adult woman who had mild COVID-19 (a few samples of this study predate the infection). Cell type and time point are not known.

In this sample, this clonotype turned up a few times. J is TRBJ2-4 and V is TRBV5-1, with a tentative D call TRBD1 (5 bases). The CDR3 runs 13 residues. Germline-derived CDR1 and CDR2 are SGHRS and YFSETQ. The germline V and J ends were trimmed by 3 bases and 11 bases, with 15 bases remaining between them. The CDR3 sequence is CASSSTVDVVQYF. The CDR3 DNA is TGCGCCAGCAGCTCGACAGTGGATGTGGTTCAGTACTTC.

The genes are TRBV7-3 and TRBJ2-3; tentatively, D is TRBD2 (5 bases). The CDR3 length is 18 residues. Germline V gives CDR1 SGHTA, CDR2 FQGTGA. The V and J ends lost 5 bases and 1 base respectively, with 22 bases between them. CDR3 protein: CASSPNPLDSVRTDTQYF. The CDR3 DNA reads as TGTGCCAGCAGCCCTAACCCCCTGGACTCAGTTCGCACAGATACGCAGTATTTT. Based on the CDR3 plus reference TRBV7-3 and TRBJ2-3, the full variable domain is GAGVSQTPSNKVTEKGKYVELRCDPISGHTALYWYRQSLGQGPEFLIYFQGTGAADDSGLPNDRFFAVRPEGSVSTLKIQRTERGDSAVYLCASSPNPLDSVRTDTQYFGPGTRLTVL.

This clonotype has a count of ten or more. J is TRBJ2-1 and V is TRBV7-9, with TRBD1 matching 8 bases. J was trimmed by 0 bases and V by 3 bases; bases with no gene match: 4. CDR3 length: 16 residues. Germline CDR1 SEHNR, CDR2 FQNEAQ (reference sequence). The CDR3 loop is CASSFSGTGSYNEQFF. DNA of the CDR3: TGTGCCAGCAGCTTCTCCGGGACAGGCTCCTACAATGAGCAGTTCTTC.

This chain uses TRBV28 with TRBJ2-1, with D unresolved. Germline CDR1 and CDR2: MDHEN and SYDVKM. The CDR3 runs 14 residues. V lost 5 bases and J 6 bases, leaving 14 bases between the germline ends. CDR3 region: CASSLLWGSNEQFF. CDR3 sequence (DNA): TGTGCCAGCAGTCTTCTTTGGGGATCCAATGAGCAGTTCTTC.

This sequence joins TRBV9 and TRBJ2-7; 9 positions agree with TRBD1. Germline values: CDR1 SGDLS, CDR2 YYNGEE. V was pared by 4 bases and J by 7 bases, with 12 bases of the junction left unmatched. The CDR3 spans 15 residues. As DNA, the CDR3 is TGTGCCAGCAGCCCAAGCGGGACAGGGTTAAGTGAGCAGTACTTC. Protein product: CASSPSGTGLSEQYF.

In DNA form, the CDR3 reads TGCAGTGCTAGACAGGACAGTATCCAAGAGACCCAGTACTTC. Translating it yields CSARQDSIQETQYF. The chain employs TRBV20-1 and TRBJ2-5, with D possibly matching TRBD1 (6 bases). Germline CDR1 is DFQATT and CDR2 is SNEGSKA (reference sequence). The CDR3 extends over 14 amino acids. V shed 2 bases and J shed 1 base, with 11 bases lying between them.

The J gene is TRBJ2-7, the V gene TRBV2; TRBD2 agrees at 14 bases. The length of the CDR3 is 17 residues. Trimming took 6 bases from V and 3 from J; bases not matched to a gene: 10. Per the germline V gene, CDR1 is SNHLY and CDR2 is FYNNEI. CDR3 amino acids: CASRPGLAGVNGYEQYF. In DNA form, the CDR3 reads TGTGCCAGCAGGCCGGGACTAGCGGGAGTGAATGGCTACGAGCAGTACTTC.

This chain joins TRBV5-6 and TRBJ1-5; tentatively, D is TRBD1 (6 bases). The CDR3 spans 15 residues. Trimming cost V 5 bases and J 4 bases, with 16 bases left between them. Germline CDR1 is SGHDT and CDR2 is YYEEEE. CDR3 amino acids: CASSRRGQPNQPQHF. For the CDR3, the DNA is TGTGCCAGCAGTCGACGCGGACAGCCTAATCAGCCCCAGCATTTT.

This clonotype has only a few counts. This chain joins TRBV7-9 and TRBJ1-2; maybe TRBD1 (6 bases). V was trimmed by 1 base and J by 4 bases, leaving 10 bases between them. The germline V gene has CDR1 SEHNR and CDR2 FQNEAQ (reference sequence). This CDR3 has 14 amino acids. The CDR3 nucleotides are TGTGCCAGCAGCTTAGTAGGGGGGTCCTATGGCTACACCTTC. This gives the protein CASSLVGGSYGYTF.

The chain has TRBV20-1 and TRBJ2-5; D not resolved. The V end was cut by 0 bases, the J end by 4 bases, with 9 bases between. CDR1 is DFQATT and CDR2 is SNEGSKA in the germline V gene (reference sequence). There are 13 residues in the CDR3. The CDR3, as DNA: TGCAGTGCTAGAGATGTTTGGCTAGAGACCCAGTACTTC. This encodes CSARDVWLETQYF.

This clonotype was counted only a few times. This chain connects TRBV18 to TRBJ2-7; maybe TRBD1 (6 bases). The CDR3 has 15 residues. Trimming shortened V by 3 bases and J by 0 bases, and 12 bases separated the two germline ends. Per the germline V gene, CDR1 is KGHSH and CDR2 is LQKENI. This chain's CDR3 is CASSPPDSLSYEQYF. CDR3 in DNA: TGTGCCAGCTCACCGCCGGACAGTCTCTCCTACGAGCAGTACTTC.

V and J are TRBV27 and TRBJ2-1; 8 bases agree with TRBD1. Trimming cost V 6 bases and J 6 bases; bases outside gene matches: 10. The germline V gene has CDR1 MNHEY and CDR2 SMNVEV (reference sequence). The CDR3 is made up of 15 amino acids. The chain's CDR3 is CASRYSGQAGNEQFF. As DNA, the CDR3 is TGTGCCAGCAGATACTCGGGACAGGCGGGCAATGAGCAGTTCTTC.

For the CDR3, the DNA is TGTGCCAGCAGCGGGGGGGCAGGCCAGACCTACGAGCAGTACTTC. Translated: CASSGGAGQTYEQYF. This chain links TRBV7-9 with TRBJ2-7; a possible D gene is TRBD2 (7 bases). The CDR3 is made up of 15 amino acids. Germline CDR1 and CDR2: SEHNR and FQNEAQ (reference sequence). V was pared by 5 bases and J by 2 bases, with 16 bases between.